The TCR beta chain described here comes from a study of blood T cells in healthy people across ages. Whole-study findings and limits: Older age went with lower TCR beta diversity per million T cells, in a roughly linear way.

Each donor supplied 8 to 10 milliliters of peripheral blood. A word on this clonotype: What it binds is not known.

Together with a sample-barcoded 5' primer, a J-beta primer mix was included in a second PCR lasting about 6 to 11 cycles. A template-switch adaptor that had 12 random nucleotides put a tag on each cDNA molecule. All samples gave at least 2.5 million CDR3-containing paired-end reads. TCRdb fed the 5' RACE reads into MiXCR, producing one record per CDR3 protein. The table shows about 800,000 distinct CDR3 sequences, with 58% occurring only once. Per the germline V gene, CDR1 is SEHNR and CDR2 is FQNEAQ (reference sequence). The junction had 7 bases not matched to a gene; V was cut back by 3 bases and J by 3 bases. The CDR3 is made up of 16 amino acids.

This TCR came from a man aged 25 to 40 in good health. Sequencing was carried out using blood. The genes are TRBV7-9 and TRBJ2-7, with 11 bases fitting TRBD1. CDR3 bases: TGTGCCAGCAGCTTTATCTTAGGGACAGGGGGCTACGAGCAGTACTTC. Amino acids: CASSFILGTGGYEQYF.